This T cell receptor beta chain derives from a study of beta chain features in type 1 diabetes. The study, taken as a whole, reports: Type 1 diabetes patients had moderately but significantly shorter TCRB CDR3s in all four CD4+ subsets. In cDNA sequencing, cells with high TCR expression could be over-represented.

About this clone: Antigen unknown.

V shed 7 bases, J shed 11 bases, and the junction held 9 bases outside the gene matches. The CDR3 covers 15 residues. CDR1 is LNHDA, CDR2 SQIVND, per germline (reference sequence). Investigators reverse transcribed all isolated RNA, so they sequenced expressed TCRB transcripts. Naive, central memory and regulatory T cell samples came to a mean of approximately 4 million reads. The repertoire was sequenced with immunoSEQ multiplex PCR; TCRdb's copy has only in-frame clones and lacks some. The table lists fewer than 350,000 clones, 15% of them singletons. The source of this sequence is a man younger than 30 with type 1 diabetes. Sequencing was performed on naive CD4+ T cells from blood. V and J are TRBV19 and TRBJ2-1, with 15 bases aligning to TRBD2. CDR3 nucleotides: TGTGCCAGTACCCCAGGGACTAGCGGGGGGCCCAAGCAGTTCTTC. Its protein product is CASTPGTSGGPKQFF.